These T cell receptor beta chains were read from a single sample in a study of technical replicates of blood from several donors. The assay was immunoSEQ multiplex PCR, and TCRdb's table has in-frame clones only and misses some. The table includes more than 75,000 clones, around 93% detected once. The material sequenced was T cells isolated from PBMCs. These receptors came from a human donor in good health. Each CDR3 is given with its conserved first and last residue. The order of the fields is D gene, clone size, V gene, J gene, CDR3 protein, CDR3 DNA. A D gene is named only where the DNA matches it firmly. A clone size is listed for some rows: how often the clone was seen (once, few, many), or a class if it is expanded.

>TRBD1|.|TRBV7-3|TRBJ1-2
CASSPGQLNYGYTF
TGTGCCAGCAGCCCGGGACAGCTGAACTATGGCTACACCTTC
>TRBD1|once|TRBV6-4|TRBJ1-2
CASSPGTGGGYTF
TGTGCCAGCAGTCCCGGGACAGGGGGCGGCTACACCTTC
>TRBD2|.|TRBV28|TRBJ2-7
CASSLTGLASYEQYF
TGTGCCAGCAGTTTAACTGGACTAGCTAGCTACGAGCAGTACTTC
>.|once|TRBV30|TRBJ1-5
CAWGRESNQPQHF
TGTGCTTGGGGCAGGGAAAGCAATCAGCCCCAGCATTTT
>.|.|TRBV18|TRBJ1-1
CASSRAEENTEAFF
TGTGCCAGCTCACGGGCGGAGGAAAACACTGAAGCTTTCTTT
>TRBD1|few|TRBV7-3|TRBJ1-6
CASSRTGGNSPLHF
TGTGCCAGCAGCCGAACAGGGGGAAATTCACCCCTCCACTTT
>TRBD2|.|TRBV18|TRBJ2-3
CASSPPGAGTSGTDTQYF
TGTGCCAGCTCACCACCTGGGGCCGGGACTAGCGGCACAGATACGCAGTATTTT
>TRBD2|.|TRBV30|TRBJ2-1
CASQRETYNEQFF
TGTGCCTCCCAGCGGGAAACTTACAATGAGCAGTTCTTC
>.|.|TRBV6-1|TRBJ1-3
CASRVEGEGNTIYF
TGTGCCAGCAGGGTGGAGGGTGAGGGAAACACCATATATTTT
>TRBD1|once|TRBV28|TRBJ2-7
CASSSTGQGYEQYF
TGTGCCAGCAGTTCAACTGGACAGGGCTACGAGCAGTACTTC
>.|.|TRBV6-5|TRBJ2-2
CASSLGHPTGELFF
TGTGCCAGCAGCTTGGGACATCCCACCGGGGAGCTGTTTTTT
>TRBD2|.|TRBV10-1|TRBJ2-1
CASSTQPGRGGRNEQFF
TGCGCCAGCAGCACACAACCAGGGCGGGGGGGCCGCAATGAGCAGTTCTTC
>.|.|TRBV5-4|TRBJ1-1
CASSLDRGGTEAFF
TGTGCCAGCAGCCTGGACCGGGGGGGTACTGAAGCTTTCTTT
>TRBD1|.|TRBV5-1|TRBJ1-2
CASSLAPGTGEYGYTF
TGCGCCAGCAGCTTGGCTCCCGGGACAGGGGAGTATGGCTACACCTTC
>.|.|TRBV5-6|TRBJ1-6
CASSQWTADSPLHF
TGTGCCAGCAGCCAGTGGACAGCGGATTCACCCCTCCACTTT
>TRBD2|.|TRBV5-4|TRBJ2-1
CASSLKLAGRPNEQFF
TGTGCCAGCAGCTTGAAACTAGCGGGACGGCCCAATGAGCAGTTCTTC
>TRBD1|once|TRBV7-8|TRBJ1-1
CASSPGGQGLADTEAFF
TGTGCCAGCAGCCCAGGGGGGCAGGGGTTGGCTGACACTGAAGCTTTCTTT
>.|.|TRBV7-9|TRBJ1-2
CASSGGGGYTF
TGTGCCAGCAGTGGAGGCGGGGGCTACACCTTC